This TCR beta chain was captured in a study of OX40 agonist ivuxolimab in advanced cancers. The data were produced by immunoSEQ multiplex PCR, yet TCRdb's version contains in-frame clones alone and is incomplete. The table includes 80,000 to 100,000 clones, approximately 93% detected once. Regarding this clone: Antigen: not known.

Systemic immunosuppression or a history of autoimmune disease excluded patients. This CDR3 has 12 residues. Germline CDR1 reads SGHRS; CDR2 reads YFSETQ. Between the trimmed V and J ends, which lost 4 bases and 6 bases, there was a span of 9 bases. Study-wide points: Clonal expansion was seen in CD4+ and CD8+ blood T cells by week 6 at 0.1 to 3.0 mg/kg. CD8+ T cells showed, on average, more clonal expansion than CD4+ cells. The antigens recognized by the expanded peripheral T cells, that is their antigen specificity, were not determined.

This chain links TRBV5-1 with TRBJ2-3, with D unclear. Sequences were derived from CD4+ or CD8+ T cells sorted from blood, sampled in a trial of the OX40 agonist ivuxolimab. The source is an adult with an advanced solid tumor such as melanoma, head and neck, liver or kidney cancer. CDR3 sequence: CASSPVGDTQYF. The CDR3 DNA follows: TGCGCCAGCAGCCCGGTGGGGGATACGCAGTATTTT. Together with reference TRBV5-1 and TRBJ2-3, the CDR3 gives the full variable domain: KAGVTQTPRYLIKTRGQQVTLSCSPISGHRSVSWYQQTPGQGLQFLFEYFSETQRNKGNFPGRFSGRQFSNSRSEMNVSTLELGDSALYLCASSPVGDTQYFGPGTRLTVL.